Each of the 11 T cell receptor beta chains below was sequenced from the same sample in a study of cytomegalovirus exposure and HLA in healthy donors. Primers for the PCR totalled 60 Vbeta and 13 Jbeta. Only in-frame clones appear in the TCRdb table, and some are missing; sequencing was by immunoSEQ multiplex PCR. Counted here are around 110,000 clones, around 83% occurring once; the ten biggest clones make up 22%. The specimen was PBMCs. The receptor set was obtained from a man under 40 in good health and CMV-seropositive.

This clone was observed once. The V and J genes are TRBV9 and TRBJ2-3, with D tentatively TRBD2 (5 bases). The length of the CDR3 is 12 residues. Germline V gene sequence: CDR1 SGDLS, CDR2 YYNGEE. Trimming stripped 5 bases from V and 6 bases from J, with 10 bases between. CDR3 in DNA: TGTGCCAGCAGTGTCCGCGGGGATACGCAGTATTTT. Translation gives CASSVRGDTQYF.

The J gene is TRBJ2-5, the V gene TRBV29-1; D perhaps matches TRBD2 (5 bases). V lost 4 bases, J lost 4 bases, and 10 bases lay in between. The CDR3 is 12 amino acids. Germline CDR1 reads SQVTM; CDR2 reads ANQGSEA. The CDR3 is CSVALEGETQYF. The CDR3 DNA sequence: TGCAGCGTTGCCCTAGAGGGAGAGACCCAGTACTTC.

J is TRBJ2-3 and V is TRBV5-4, with 7 bases lining up with TRBD2. The CDR3 is 16 amino acids. The V and J ends lost 4 bases and 4 bases, in that order; junction bases with no gene match: 12. Germline V gives CDR1 SGHNT, CDR2 YYREEE (reference sequence). CDR3 DNA: TGTGCCAGCAGCAGGACCGGACTAGTTCGGGCAGATACGCAGTATTTT. This gives the protein CASSRTGLVRADTQYF.

CDR3 bases: TGCGCCAGCAGCTTGTTCCTAGCGGAGGAAGAGACCCAGTACTTC. Its translation: CASSLFLAEEETQYF. J is TRBJ2-5 and V is TRBV5-1, with 7 bases identical to TRBD2. Looked up from germline, CDR1 is SGHRS and CDR2 is YFSETQ. J gave up 3 bases and V 1 base, and 6 bases lay outside the gene matches. CDR3 length equals 15 residues.

With regard to this clone: One end of the junction varies from germline; a read error may be responsible. The chain employs TRBV7-9 and TRBJ2-2; a weak D match, TRBD1 (6 bases). Per the germline V gene, CDR1 is SEHNR and CDR2 is FQNEAQ (reference sequence). The CDR3 sequence is 13 residues long. CDR3 amino acids: CSSSLTGTGELFF. In DNA, the CDR3 is TGTTCCAGCAGCTTAACAGGGACCGGGGAGCTGTTTTTT.

The J gene is TRBJ2-2, the V gene TRBV7-9; D remains unclear. V dropped 5 bases and J dropped 1 base, with 14 bases sitting between them. From germline, CDR1 is SEHNR and CDR2 FQNEAQ (reference sequence). The CDR3 loop spans 16 amino acids. CDR3 in amino acids: CASSPRALKNTGELFF. DNA of the CDR3: TGTGCCAGCAGCCCACGAGCCCTCAAGAACACCGGGGAGCTGTTTTTT.

The gene calls are TRBV13 and TRBJ1-2; the match to TRBD1 covers 10 bases. The CDR3 runs 14 residues. With 4 bases clipped from V and 3 bases from J, the junction kept 2 bases outside the gene matches. The germline V gene encodes CDR1 PRHDT and CDR2 FYEKMQ (reference sequence). The DNA for the CDR3 is TGTGCCAGCAGCTCGACAGGGGGCTACTATGGCTACACCTTC. The encoded protein is CASSSTGGYYGYTF.

The chain uses TRBV28 and TRBJ2-3, with TRBD1 identical over 7 bases. Unmatched junction bases numbered 6, after V lost 6 bases and J lost 0 bases. The CDR3 length is 15 residues. Per the germline V gene, CDR1 is MDHEN and CDR2 is SYDVKM. The CDR3 sequence is CASSHGTASTDTQYF. Here the CDR3 DNA reads TGTGCCAGCAGCCACGGGACAGCTAGCACAGATACGCAGTATTTT.

This clone was observed a few times. At one boundary the junction diverges from the germline segment, which might be a read error. The V call is TRBV7-9, the J call TRBJ2-1; D is unresolved. The CDR3 is 12 residues long. CDR1 is SEHNR, CDR2 FQNEAQ, per germline (reference sequence). This chain's CDR3 is CSSSLDVAEQFF. The CDR3 region has the DNA TGTTCCAGCAGCTTAGATGTGGCTGAGCAGTTCTTC.

The CDR3 DNA is TGTGCCAGCAGCCGCAGGGCGGGAAACACCATATATTTT. Translating it yields CASSRRAGNTIYF. This chain links TRBV21-1 with TRBJ1-3; the table names TRBD1, a call not compared with the DNA. TRBV21-1 represents a pseudogene. The CDR3 is made up of 13 amino acids.

The gene calls are TRBV28 and TRBJ2-7; D is perhaps TRBD1 (6 bases). Trimming took 8 bases from V and 7 from J, leaving 24 bases between them. Germline CDR1 reads MDHEN; CDR2 reads SYDVKM. The CDR3 has 15 residues. The CDR3 loop reads CASHSTGQLIREQYF. The CDR3 region has the DNA TGTGCCAGCCACAGTACGGGACAACTAATTAGGGAGCAGTACTTC.